This is a list of T cell receptor beta chains from one sample in a study of T cell responses to AZD1222 COVID-19 vaccine. This table comes from immunoSEQ multiplex PCR, and its TCRdb copy is limited to in-frame clones, with some not included. The sample lists about 150,000 clones, over 75% seen once, with over 7% in the top ten. The sequencing here drew on peripheral blood, taken on day 0 of AZD1222 vaccination. These receptors were collected from an adult in good health. Both conserved end residues are part of each CDR3. The order of the fields is D gene, V gene, J gene, clone size, CDR3 DNA, CDR3 protein. D genes are given only for firm matches. The size entry is marked missing in some rows and otherwise reads once, few, many or a size class.

TRBD2	TRBV7-9	TRBJ2-1	.	TGTGCCAGCAGCCCCAGGACTAGCGGGGGGGCCAATGAGCAGTTCTTC	CASSPRTSGGANEQFF
.	TRBV18	TRBJ2-7	.	TGTGCCAGCTCCCCCTCGGCATCCCCGGCCTACGAGCAGTACTTC	CASSPSASPAYEQYF
.	TRBV6-5	TRBJ2-2	.	TGTGCCAGCAGTTACGGGGTGAACACCGGGGAGCTGTTTTTT	CASSYGVNTGELFF
.	TRBV30	TRBJ1-1	few	TGTGCCTGGAGGGGGAGGGACAATGAAGCTTTCTTT	CAWRGRDNEAFF
.	TRBV11-2	TRBJ1-5	.	TGTGCCAGCAGCAAACAGGGTACCAATCAGCCCCAGCATTTT	CASSKQGTNQPQHF
.	TRBV19	TRBJ1-2	.	TGTGCCAGTAGTATCAAGGGCAGCAACTATGGCTACACCTTC	CASSIKGSNYGYTF
.	TRBV3-1/TRBV3-2	TRBJ1-1	.	TGTGCCAGCAGCCAAGGGCAGGGTGCTGAAGCTTTCTTT	CASSQGQGAEAFF
TRBD1	TRBV5-8	TRBJ1-1	.	TGTGCCAGCAGCTTTTTAGGACAGGCGACTATGAACACTGAAGCTTTCTTT	CASSFLGQATMNTEAFF
TRBD1	TRBV5-1	TRBJ1-1	.	TGCGCCAGCAGCTCACGGACAGGGGTCGACACTGAAGCTTTCTTT	CASSSRTGVDTEAFF
.	TRBV4-2	TRBJ1-5	.	TGTGCCAGCAGCCAAGATGGGAACAATCAGCCCCAGCATTTT	CASSQDGNNQPQHF
.	TRBV21-1	TRBJ1-1	.	TGTGCCAGCAGCACCATGGGGGAGTGGGACACTGAAGCTTTCTTT	CASSTMGEWDTEAFF
.	TRBV3-1/TRBV3-2	TRBJ2-5	.	TGTGCCAGCAGCCAAGATTGGAGGGAGACCCAGTACTTC	CASSQDWRETQYF
.	TRBV27	TRBJ1-2	.	TGTGCCAGCAGTTTGTCCCTTAACTATGGCTACACCTTC	CASSLSLNYGYTF
.	TRBV28	TRBJ1-2	.	TGTGCCAGCTATGGAGGGCTGTTACAGGGTGGCTACACCTTC	CASYGGLLQGGYTF
TRBD1	TRBV4-1	TRBJ2-6	.	TGCGCCAGCAGCCAGGGCCGGGACAGGGCCCTCTCTGGGGCCAACGTCCTGACTTTC	CASSQGRDRALSGANVLTF
TRBD2	TRBV6-6	TRBJ2-1	once	TGTGCCAGCAGTTTCCTAGCGGGAGAGAATGAGCAGTTCTTC	CASSFLAGENEQFF
TRBD1	TRBV5-8	TRBJ1-1	few	TGTGCCAGCCCGTGGGGCCGGGGACAGGGGCAAATGTACACTGAAGCTTTCTTT	CASPWGRGQGQMYTEAFF
.	TRBV7-9	TRBJ1-6	medium-sized	TGTGCCAGCAGCCAGATGGATCGGGGGTTTTCACCCCTCCACTTT	CASSQMDRGFSPLHF
TRBD2	TRBV28	TRBJ2-3	.	TGTGCCAGCAGTTTATGGGGTAGCGGGGGGGCAGACGATACGCAGTATTTT	CASSLWGSGGADDTQYF